The 16 T cell receptor beta chains below were found in one sample sequenced in a study of post-analysis software for immune sequencing data. Points from the study as a whole: Patients showed TRBV5-6, TRBV5-1 and TRBV20-1 among about five TRBV segments more frequent than in controls.

The antigens these receptors bind are not known. Unique molecular identifiers were present in the TCR beta cDNA libraries. TCRdb redid the calling of the PCR reads with MiXCR, one entry per CDR3 protein. The table lists around 700,000 distinct CDR3 sequences, about 60% of them singletons, with approximately 10% in the top ten. Sequencing input: blood. Source of these receptors: a girl aged 2-10 years with multiple sclerosis.

The sample holds a few counts of this clonotype. This chain links TRBV4-1 with TRBJ2-4, with D hard to call. CDR3 length: 12 residues. V was cut by 1 base and J by 7 bases, with 5 bases left in between. Germline loops: CDR1 MGHRA, CDR2 YSYEKL. The CDR3 region is CASSQVDNIQYF. CDR3 bases: TGCGCCAGCAGCCAAGTGGACAACATTCAGTACTTC.

The chain recombines TRBV5-6 with TRBJ1-2; 10 bases agree with TRBD1. Germline V gene data show CDR1 as SGHDT and CDR2 as YYEEEE. Trimming at V came to 1 base and at J to 4 bases, leaving 19 bases not matched to a gene. This CDR3 contains 20 residues. As DNA, the CDR3 is TGTGCCAGCAGCTTGTCGTATCGGGGACAGGGGAGCTCTGCTAGCTATGGCTACACCTTC. Translated: CASSLSYRGQGSSASYGYTF.

The chain recombines TRBV7-2 with TRBJ2-3; tentatively, D is TRBD1 or TRBD2 (5 bases each). CDR1 SGHTA and CDR2 FQGNSA come from the germline V gene. The V end lost 3 bases, the J end lost 6 bases, and 19 bases lay between the germline ends. This CDR3 has 16 residues. The DNA for the CDR3 is TGTGCCAGCAGCTTTGGGGGTTCTCTTCGGACGGATACGCAGTATTTT. Its translation: CASSFGGSLRTDTQYF. The variable domain in full, with the rest retrieved from reference TRBV7-2 and TRBJ2-3, is GAGVSQSPSNKVTEKGKDVELRCDPISGHTALYWYRQSLGQGLEFLIYFQGNSAPDKSGLPSDRFSAERTGGSVSTLTIQRTQQEDSAVYLCASSFGGSLRTDTQYFGPGTRLTVL.

The chain links TRBV29-1 to TRBJ2-1, with 9 bases aligning to TRBD1. The V gene end was trimmed by 4 bases and the J gene end by 3 bases; junction bases not matched to a gene: 4. This CDR3 has 14 amino acids. Germline V gives CDR1 SQVTM, CDR2 ANQGSEA. CDR3 DNA sequence: TGCAGCGTTGGGGGGGACAGGGTCTACAATGAGCAGTTCTTC. Amino acid sequence: CSVGGDRVYNEQFF.

The chain recombines TRBV12-3 or TRBV12-4 with TRBJ2-7; 11 bases fit TRBD2. Trimming cost V 5 bases and J 4 bases; bases outside gene matches: 13. The CDR3 is made up of 17 amino acids. The CDR3 loop reads CASSPPVRVAGGYEQYF. CDR3 DNA sequence: TGTGCCAGCAGTCCCCCGGTAAGGGTAGCGGGAGGGTACGAGCAGTACTTC.

This rearrangement joins TRBV25-1 to TRBJ2-6, with D hard to call. V lost 1 base to trimming and J lost 0 bases, with 10 bases between them. From germline, CDR1 is MGHDK and CDR2 SYGVNS. The CDR3 runs 17 residues. The CDR3: CASSEFQVLSGANVLTF. In nucleotides, the CDR3 is TGTGCCAGCAGTGAATTCCAGGTTCTCTCTGGGGCCAACGTCCTGACTTTC.

This clonotype was detected a few times. J is TRBJ2-5 and V is TRBV3-1; TRBD2 aligns across 8 bases. Germline CDR1 reads LGHDT; CDR2 reads YNNKEL (reference sequence). V shed 0 bases and J 2 bases; nucleotides not matched to a gene: 5. The CDR3 consists of 16 residues. In DNA form, the CDR3 reads TGTGCCAGCAGCCAAGAACTAGCGGAGGGACAAGAGACCCAGTACTTC. Its protein is CASSQELAEGQETQYF.

The rearrangement links TRBV10-3 to TRBJ2-5, with 7 bases matching TRBD1. Unmatched junction bases numbered 8, after V lost 8 bases and J lost 2 bases. The germline V gene has CDR1 ENHRY and CDR2 SYGVKD. This CDR3 is built from 14 residues. CDR3 DNA sequence: TGTGCCATCCGTGCCGGGACAGCTCAAGAGACCCAGTACTTC. Residues: CAIRAGTAQETQYF.

V gene TRBV5-1 combines with J gene TRBJ2-5, with D perhaps TRBD1 or TRBD2 (5 bases each). CDR1 is SGHRS and CDR2 is YFSETQ in the germline V gene. Trimming shortened V by 7 bases and J by 5 bases, and 15 bases separated the two germline ends. The CDR3 is made up of 13 amino acids. The CDR3 DNA sequence: TGCGCCAGCCAGAGGGACGGTAGGGAGACCCAGTACTTC. Translating gives CASQRDGRETQYF. Complete variable domain (other parts from reference TRBV5-1 and TRBJ2-5): KAGVTQTPRYLIKTRGQQVTLSCSPISGHRSVSWYQQTPGQGLQFLFEYFSETQRNKGNFPGRFSGRQFSNSRSEMNVSTLELGDSALYLCASQRDGRETQYFGPGTRLLVL.

This clonotype was seen only a few times. This chain links TRBV6-5 with TRBJ2-5, with 14 positions matching TRBD2. Trimming took 5 bases from V and 2 from J; bases not matched to a gene: 7. The CDR3 contains 17 residues. Germline V CDR1 and CDR2: MNHEY, SVGAGI. As DNA, the CDR3 is TGTGCCAGCAGTCCCCGACTAGCGGGGGGGAATCAAGAGACCCAGTACTTC. Translating it yields CASSPRLAGGNQETQYF.

The CDR3 sequence: CATSRGGPGLAQQQYF. The CDR3 bases are TGTGCCACCAGTCGAGGTGGCCCGGGACTAGCGCAACAGCAGTACTTC. The rearrangement joins TRBV15 to TRBJ2-7; 10 nucleotides agree with TRBD2. This CDR3 comprises 16 residues. The junction had 16 bases not matched to a gene; V was cut back by 6 bases and J by 8 bases. Per the germline V gene, CDR1 is LNHNV and CDR2 is YYDKDF (reference sequence).

V is TRBV5-1 and J is TRBJ2-1; TRBD2 matches 9 bases. The CDR3 loop spans 17 amino acids. Trimming cost V 0 bases and J 1 base; bases outside gene matches: 5. Germline CDR1 is SGHRS and CDR2 is YFSETQ. The CDR3 protein is CASSLEPSGTSYNEQFF. The CDR3 DNA reads as TGCGCCAGCAGCTTGGAGCCTAGCGGGACTTCCTACAATGAGCAGTTCTTC.

J is TRBJ2-3 and V is TRBV5-1; D uncertain. Germline lookup yields CDR1 SGHRS and CDR2 YFSETQ. V was trimmed by 5 bases and J by 0 bases, leaving 34 bases between them. This CDR3 has 22 amino acids. For the CDR3, the DNA is TGCGCCAGCAGTTCTTTAGGGCCGGATAGCTTTCTCGGTCCCTCTAGCACAGATACGCAGTATTTT. Its translation: CASSSLGPDSFLGPSSTDTQYF. Combining the CDR3 with reference TRBV5-1 and TRBJ2-3 gives the whole variable domain KAGVTQTPRYLIKTRGQQVTLSCSPISGHRSVSWYQQTPGQGLQFLFEYFSETQRNKGNFPGRFSGRQFSNSRSEMNVSTLELGDSALYLCASSSLGPDSFLGPSSTDTQYFGPGTRLTVL.

This clonotype was observed a few times. The V and J genes are TRBV6-2 or TRBV6-3 and TRBJ2-7, with D possibly called TRBD1 or TRBD2 (5 bases each). CDR1 MNHEY and CDR2 SVGEGT come from the germline V gene. The CDR3 sequence is 14 residues long. The V end lost 2 bases, the J end lost 3 bases, and 11 bases lay between the germline ends. The CDR3 DNA sequence: TGTGCCAGCAGTTACATCCGGGACCTCTACGAGCAGTACTTC. Protein product: CASSYIRDLYEQYF.

This sequence joins TRBV6-6 and TRBJ1-1, with 7 nucleotides matching TRBD1. Unmatched junction bases numbered 7, after V lost 5 bases and J lost 1 base. The germline CDR1 and CDR2 sequences are MNHNY and SVGAGI (reference sequence). This CDR3 contains 15 residues. The CDR3 nucleotides are TGTGCCAGCAGTCGCGTGACAGGGTCGAACACTGAAGCTTTCTTT. It encodes CASSRVTGSNTEAFF.

CDR3 in DNA: TGTGCCAGCATGGCGTACAATGAGCAGTTCTTC. Translating gives CASMAYNEQFF. The chain couples TRBV2 to TRBJ2-1; D remains unclear. The CDR3 contains 11 residues. From germline, CDR1 is SNHLY and CDR2 FYNNEI. V was shortened by 7 bases and J by 4 bases, with 5 bases between the two germline ends.